These 17 T cell receptor beta chains were all obtained from the same sample, sequenced in a study of T cell responses to AZD1222 COVID-19 vaccine. The method was immunoSEQ multiplex PCR; TCRdb's version includes in-frame clones alone and lacks a portion of them. The sample lists some 130,000 clones; about 94% were seen once. The sequencing used peripheral blood, collected on day 0 of AZD1222 vaccination. These receptor sequences come from an adult in good health.

This chain connects TRBV5-4 to TRBJ1-3; D is unclear. Trimming removed 2 bases at V and 0 bases at J, with 12 bases between. CDR1 and CDR2 from the germline V gene are SGHNT and YYREEE (reference sequence). The CDR3 spans 16 residues. CDR3 sequence: CASSLYAGASGNTIYF. The CDR3 DNA reads as TGTGCCAGCAGCTTATACGCAGGAGCCTCTGGAAACACCATATATTTT.

The chain links TRBV28 to TRBJ1-2; D remains unclear. This CDR3 is 12 amino acids long. The V end was cut by 1 base, the J end by 10 bases, with 10 bases between. Looked up from germline, CDR1 is MDHEN and CDR2 is SYDVKM. The DNA for the CDR3 is TGTGCCAGCAGTTTATTAGGGTTTAACTACACCTTC. Amino acid sequence: CASSLLGFNYTF.

The chain is built from TRBV5-1 and TRBJ1-4; unclear D gene. Trimming took off 0 bases at V and 7 bases at J, with 10 bases between the two ends. The V gene's germline CDR1 is SGHRS and CDR2 YFSETQ. The CDR3 consists of 14 residues. CDR3 DNA: TGCGCCAGCAGCTTGGCCTTTAGAACTGAAAAACTGTTTTTT. Its protein is CASSLAFRTEKLFF.

Concerning this clone itself: The sample holds other DNA sequences that translate to the same CDR3. The genes are TRBV5-1 and TRBJ2-5; D is undetermined. Germline CDR1 is SGHRS and CDR2 is YFSETQ. Trimming left V 0 bases short and J 2 bases short, with 2 bases between. This CDR3 has 12 residues. This CDR3 reads CASSLGQETQYF. Here the CDR3 DNA reads TGCGCCAGCAGCTTGGGGCAAGAGACCCAGTACTTC. The whole variable domain, filled in from reference TRBV5-1 and TRBJ2-5, reads KAGVTQTPRYLIKTRGQQVTLSCSPISGHRSVSWYQQTPGQGLQFLFEYFSETQRNKGNFPGRFSGRQFSNSRSEMNVSTLELGDSALYLCASSLGQETQYFGPGTRLLVL.

V usage is TRBV10-2 and J usage is TRBJ2-7, with D perhaps TRBD1 or TRBD2 (6 bases each). CDR3 length equals 15 residues. Germline V CDR1 and CDR2: WSHSY, SAAADI. V lost 6 bases and J lost 2, with 17 bases in between. As DNA, the CDR3 is TGCGCCAGCAGGGGGGCCGGACTAACAACCTACGAGCAGTACTTC. Translating it yields CASRGAGLTTYEQYF.

This clone was found once. V usage is TRBV11-2 and J usage is TRBJ1-6; D is unresolved. V lost 3 bases, J lost 10 bases, and 13 bases lay in between. The length of the CDR3 is 14 residues. Germline loops: CDR1 SGHAT, CDR2 FQNNGV. The CDR3 DNA reads TGTGCCAGCAGCTTTCTGATATGGCAATCACCCCTCCACTTT. This translates into CASSFLIWQSPLHF.

CDR3 amino acids: CASKNSGNTDTQYF. In DNA form, the CDR3 reads TGTGCCAGCAAGAATAGCGGGAACACAGATACGCAGTATTTT. This chain links TRBV2 with TRBJ2-3; 8 nucleotides agree with TRBD2. Germline values: CDR1 SNHLY, CDR2 FYNNEI. J lost 2 bases, V lost 7 bases, and 5 bases had no gene match. The CDR3 runs to 14 residues.

The V gene is TRBV24-1, the J gene TRBJ2-3; the match to TRBD1 covers 9 bases. Germline loops: CDR1 KGHDR, CDR2 SFDVKD. This CDR3 region has 16 residues. Trimming removed 3 bases from V and 4 bases from J; junction bases left unmatched: 7. The CDR3 loop reads CATSDPGTGLADTQYF. DNA for the CDR3: TGTGCCACCAGTGATCCTGGGACAGGGTTAGCAGATACGCAGTATTTT.

V and J are TRBV19 and TRBJ1-1, with D hard to call. Germline CDR1 and CDR2: LNHDA and SQIVND (reference sequence). The ends were cut back, 6 bases at V and 5 bases at J, with 7 bases in the middle. The CDR3 totals 11 residues. CDR3 DNA sequence: TGTGCCAGTAGAGAGGGAACTGAAGCTTTCTTT. Its translation: CASREGTEAFF.

V gene TRBV4-1 combines with J gene TRBJ1-5; unclear D gene. Per the germline V gene, CDR1 is MGHRA and CDR2 is YSYEKL. V lost 1 base, J lost 0 bases, and 7 bases lay in between. CDR3 length equals 15 residues. The CDR3 reads CASSQVPDSNQPQHF. For the CDR3, the DNA is TGCGCCAGCAGCCAAGTTCCGGATAGCAATCAGCCCCAGCATTTT.

The chain combines TRBV15 with TRBJ2-3, with TRBD2 matching 10 bases. Germline values: CDR1 LNHNV, CDR2 YYDKDF (reference sequence). This CDR3 contains 16 residues. V lost 4 bases, J lost 2 bases, and 6 bases stayed unmatched. The CDR3: CATSTSGRGSTDTQYF. CDR3 bases: TGTGCCACCAGCACCAGCGGGAGGGGATCCACAGATACGCAGTATTTT.

The chain joins TRBV15 to TRBJ1-4; 7 nucleotides line up with TRBD1. Germline V lookup: CDR1 LNHNV, CDR2 YYDKDF (reference sequence). V trimming: 4 bases; J trimming: 10 bases; junction bases outside the gene matches: 6. The CDR3 is 13 amino acids. CDR3 residues: CATSTQTGRKLFF. For the CDR3, the DNA is TGTGCCACCAGCACCCAGACAGGGAGAAAACTGTTTTTT.

A single count supports this clone. The V call is TRBV5-6, the J call TRBJ1-4; D not certain. CDR3 length equals 11 residues. Germline V gene sequence: CDR1 SGHDT, CDR2 YYEEEE. V was pared by 2 bases and J by 8 bases, with 4 bases between. The CDR3 bases are TGTGCCAGCAGCTTCGGGGAAAAACTGTTTTTT. Translating gives CASSFGEKLFF. Variable domain in full (rest from reference TRBV5-6 and TRBJ1-4): DAGVTQSPTHLIKTRGQQVTLRCSPKSGHDTVSWYQQALGQGPQFIFQYYEEEERQRGNFPDRFSGHQFPNYSSELNVNALLLGDSALYLCASSFGEKLFFGSGTQLSVL.

V gene TRBV6-5 combines with J gene TRBJ2-2, with TRBD2 identical over 10 bases. V shed 6 bases and J 8 bases; nucleotides not matched to a gene: 3. There are 13 residues in the CDR3. Germline assignment: CDR1 MNHEY and CDR2 SVGAGI. CDR3 protein: CASRASGSGELFF. CDR3 nucleotides: TGTGCCAGCAGGGCTAGCGGGAGTGGGGAGCTGTTTTTT.

J is TRBJ2-4 and V is TRBV5-1, with 11 bases fitting TRBD1. From germline, CDR1 is SGHRS and CDR2 YFSETQ. The V segment lost 2 bases and the J segment 1 base; nucleotides outside the gene matches: 5. The CDR3 sequence is 17 residues long. For the CDR3, the DNA is TGCGCCAGCAGCTTACGGACAGGGGGCGACGCCAAAAACATTCAGTACTTC. This sequence encodes CASSLRTGGDAKNIQYF.

This clone appeared a few times. The genes are TRBV2 and TRBJ1-5; tentatively, D is TRBD1 (5 bases). The V and J ends lost 6 bases and 3 bases respectively, with 12 bases between them. Per the germline V gene, CDR1 is SNHLY and CDR2 is FYNNEI. The CDR3 has 14 amino acids. This CDR3 reads CASRLTDFNQPQHF. In nucleotides, the CDR3 is TGTGCCAGCAGGCTGACAGATTTCAATCAGCCCCAGCATTTT. Based on the CDR3 plus reference TRBV2 and TRBJ1-5, the full variable domain is EPEVTQTPSHQVTQMGQEVILRCVPISNHLYFYWYRQILGQKVEFLVSFYNNEISEKSEIFDDQFSVERPDGSNFTLKIRSTKLEDSAMYFCASRLTDFNQPQHFGDGTRLSIL.

CDR3 residues: CASSGASTDTQYF. The DNA for the CDR3 is TGTGCCAGCAGCGGGGCTTCCACAGATACGCAGTATTTT. V gene TRBV6-5 combines with J gene TRBJ2-3; D may match TRBD1 or TRBD2 (5 bases each). The CDR3 is 13 residues long. Trimming took off 6 bases at V and 2 bases at J, with 9 bases between the two ends. Germline loops: CDR1 MNHEY, CDR2 SVGAGI.